This TCR beta chain was observed in a study of blood T cell repertoires in COVID-19. The overall study: Samples came from the United States, Italy and Spain, spanning acute and convalescent COVID-19. From T cells, B-cell-depleted T cells, or PBMCs came the material, which was cDNA or gDNA.

In the original workflow: Amplification from reference gene primers served as the basis for estimated nucleated cell counts. Measured with immunoSEQ multiplex PCR; TCRdb has only the in-frame clones, and not every one. Clone size and the V and J calls come from that table; the DNA yielded D and trimming. In the table there are about 240,000 clones, around 90% of which are singletons. The TCR sequence derives from a woman in her thirties with acute or convalescent COVID-19. Material: peripheral blood.

CDR3 sequence reads: CASSLAIGGNEKLFF. DNA of the CDR3: TGTGCCAGCAGCTTAGCGATTGGAGGGAATGAAAAACTGTTTTTT. The gene calls are TRBV7-9 and TRBJ1-4; D unclear. The CDR3 covers 15 residues. Germline V gene sequence: CDR1 SEHNR, CDR2 FQNEAQ (reference sequence). V lost 0 bases and J 5 bases, leaving 10 bases between the germline ends.